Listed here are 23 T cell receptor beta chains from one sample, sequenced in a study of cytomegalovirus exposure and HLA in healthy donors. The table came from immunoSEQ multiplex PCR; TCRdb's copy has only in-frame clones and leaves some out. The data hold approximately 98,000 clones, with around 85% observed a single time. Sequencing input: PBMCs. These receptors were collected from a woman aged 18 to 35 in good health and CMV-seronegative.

CDR3 amino acids: CASSLTDSRSYEQYF. The CDR3 coding sequence is TGTGCCAGCAGCCTTACAGATTCCCGCTCCTACGAGCAGTACTTC. The rearrangement links TRBV27 to TRBJ2-7; D call uncertain. The CDR3 has 15 amino acids. V lost 6 bases, J lost 0 bases, and 15 bases lay in between. Germline V gene sequence: CDR1 MNHEY, CDR2 SMNVEV (reference sequence).

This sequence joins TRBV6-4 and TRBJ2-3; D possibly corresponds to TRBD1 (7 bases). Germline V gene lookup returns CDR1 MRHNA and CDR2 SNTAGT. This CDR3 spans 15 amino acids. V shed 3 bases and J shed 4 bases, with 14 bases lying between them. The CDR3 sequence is CASSEAGGSADTQYF. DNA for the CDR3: TGTGCCAGCAGTGAAGCAGGGGGGAGCGCAGATACGCAGTATTTT.

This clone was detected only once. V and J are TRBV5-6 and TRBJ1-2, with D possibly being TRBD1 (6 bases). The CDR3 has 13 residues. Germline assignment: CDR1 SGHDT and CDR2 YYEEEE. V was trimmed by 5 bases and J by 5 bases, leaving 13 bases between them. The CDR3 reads CASSPGAWYGYTF. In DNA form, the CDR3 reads TGTGCCAGCAGTCCAGGGGCATGGTATGGCTACACCTTC.

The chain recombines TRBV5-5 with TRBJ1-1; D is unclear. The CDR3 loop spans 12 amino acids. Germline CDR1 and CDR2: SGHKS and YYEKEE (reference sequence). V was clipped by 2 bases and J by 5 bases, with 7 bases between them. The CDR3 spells CASSFLYTEAFF. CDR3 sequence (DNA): TGTGCCAGCAGCTTTCTATATACTGAAGCTTTCTTT.

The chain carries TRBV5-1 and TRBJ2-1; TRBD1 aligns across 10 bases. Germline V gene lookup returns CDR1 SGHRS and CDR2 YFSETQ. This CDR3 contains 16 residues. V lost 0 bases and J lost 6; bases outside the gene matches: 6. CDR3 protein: CASSLEPGQGINEQFF. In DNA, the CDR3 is TGCGCCAGCAGCTTGGAACCGGGACAGGGGATCAATGAGCAGTTCTTC.

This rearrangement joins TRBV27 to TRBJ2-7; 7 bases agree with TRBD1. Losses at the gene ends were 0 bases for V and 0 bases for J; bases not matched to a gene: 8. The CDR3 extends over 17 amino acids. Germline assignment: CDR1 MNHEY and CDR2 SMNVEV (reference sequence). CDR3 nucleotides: TGTGCCAGCAGTTTATCGAGCAAGGGACAGAGCTCCTACGAGCAGTACTTC. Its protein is CASSLSSKGQSSYEQYF.

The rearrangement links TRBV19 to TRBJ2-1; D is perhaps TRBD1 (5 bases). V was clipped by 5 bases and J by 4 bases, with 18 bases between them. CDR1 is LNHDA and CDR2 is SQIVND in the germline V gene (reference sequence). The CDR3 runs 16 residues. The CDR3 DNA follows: TGTGCCAGTAGTCCCCCGAAGCTTAGGACATACAATGAGCAGTTCTTC. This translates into CASSPPKLRTYNEQFF.

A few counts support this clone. CDR3 coding DNA: TGCACCAGCAGCCCCTTTCCGGGTCTCAGTGGCTACACCTTC. Translating gives CTSSPFPGLSGYTF. This chain links TRBV1 with TRBJ1-2. TRBV1 is listed as a pseudogene. The CDR3 extends over 14 amino acids.

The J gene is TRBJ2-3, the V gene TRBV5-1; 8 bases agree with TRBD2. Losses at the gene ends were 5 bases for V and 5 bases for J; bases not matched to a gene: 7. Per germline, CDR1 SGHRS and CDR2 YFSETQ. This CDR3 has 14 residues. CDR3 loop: CASRISGGGDTQYF. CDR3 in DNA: TGCGCCAGCAGGATCAGCGGGGGTGGAGATACGCAGTATTTT.

The CDR3 DNA follows: TGCGCCAGCAGCTTACTAGCGGGGACTTACAATGAGCAGTTCTTC. Its translation is CASSLLAGTYNEQFF. The chain uses TRBV5-1 and TRBJ2-1; the match to TRBD2 covers 10 bases. The CDR3 loop spans 15 amino acids. Losses at the gene ends were 2 bases for V and 4 bases for J; bases not matched to a gene: 3. The germline CDR1 and CDR2 sequences are SGHRS and YFSETQ.

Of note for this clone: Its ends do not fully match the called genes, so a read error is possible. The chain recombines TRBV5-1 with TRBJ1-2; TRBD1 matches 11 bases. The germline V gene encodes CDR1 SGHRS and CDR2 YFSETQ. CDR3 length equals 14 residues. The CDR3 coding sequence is TGCGCCAGCACTGCCGGGACAGGGGGGAATGGCTACACTTTC. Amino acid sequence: CASTAGTGGNGYTF.

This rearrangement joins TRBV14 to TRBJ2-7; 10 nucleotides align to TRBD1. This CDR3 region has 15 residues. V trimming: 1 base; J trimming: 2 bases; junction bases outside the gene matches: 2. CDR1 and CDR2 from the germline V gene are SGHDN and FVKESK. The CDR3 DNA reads TGTGCCAGCAGCCAAGGACAGGGGGCTGCCTACGAGCAGTACTTC. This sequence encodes CASSQGQGAAYEQYF.

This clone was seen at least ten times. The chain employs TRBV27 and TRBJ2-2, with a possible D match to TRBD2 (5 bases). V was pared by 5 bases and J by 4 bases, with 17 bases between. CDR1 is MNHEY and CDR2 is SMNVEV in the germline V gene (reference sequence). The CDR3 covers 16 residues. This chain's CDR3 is CASSRHTLRGTGELFF. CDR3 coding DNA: TGTGCCAGCAGTAGACACACACTCCGGGGCACCGGGGAGCTGTTTTTT.

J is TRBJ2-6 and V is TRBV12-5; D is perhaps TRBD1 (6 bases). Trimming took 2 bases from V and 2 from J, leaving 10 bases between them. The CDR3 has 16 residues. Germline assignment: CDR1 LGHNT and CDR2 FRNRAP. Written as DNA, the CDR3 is TGTGCTAGTGGTTTGAAAAAGGGGGCTGGGGCCAACGTCCTGACTTTC. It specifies CASGLKKGAGANVLTF.

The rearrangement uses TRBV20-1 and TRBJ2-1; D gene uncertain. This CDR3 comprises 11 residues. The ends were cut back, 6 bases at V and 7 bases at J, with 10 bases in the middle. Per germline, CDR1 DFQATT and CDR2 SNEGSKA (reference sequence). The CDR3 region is CSAPIENEQFF. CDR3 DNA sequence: TGCAGTGCCCCGATTGAGAATGAGCAGTTCTTC.

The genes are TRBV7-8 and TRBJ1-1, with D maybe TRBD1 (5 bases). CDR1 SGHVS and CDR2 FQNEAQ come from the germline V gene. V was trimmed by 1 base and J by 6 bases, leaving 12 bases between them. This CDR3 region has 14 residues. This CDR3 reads CASSLEGEFSEAFF. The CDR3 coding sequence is TGTGCCAGCAGCTTAGAAGGGGAATTCTCTGAAGCTTTCTTT.

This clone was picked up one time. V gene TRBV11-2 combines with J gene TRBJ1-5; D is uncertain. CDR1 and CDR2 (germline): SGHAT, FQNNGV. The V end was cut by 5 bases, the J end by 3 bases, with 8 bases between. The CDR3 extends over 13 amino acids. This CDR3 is CASSPEINQPQHF. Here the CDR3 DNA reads TGTGCCAGCAGCCCCGAGATCAATCAGCCCCAGCATTTT.

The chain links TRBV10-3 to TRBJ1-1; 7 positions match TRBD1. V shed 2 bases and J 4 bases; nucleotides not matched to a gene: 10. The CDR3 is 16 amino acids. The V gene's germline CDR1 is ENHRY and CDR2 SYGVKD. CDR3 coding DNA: TGTGCCATCAGTGAGGCGGTTCAGACAGGGAGCACTGAAGCTTTCTTT. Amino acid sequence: CAISEAVQTGSTEAFF.

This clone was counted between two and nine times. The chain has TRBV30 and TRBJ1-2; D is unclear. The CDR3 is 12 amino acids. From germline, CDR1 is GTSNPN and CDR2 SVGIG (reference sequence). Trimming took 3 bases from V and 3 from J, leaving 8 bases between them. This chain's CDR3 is CAWREVDYGYTF. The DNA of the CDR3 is TGTGCCTGGAGAGAGGTGGACTATGGCTACACCTTC.

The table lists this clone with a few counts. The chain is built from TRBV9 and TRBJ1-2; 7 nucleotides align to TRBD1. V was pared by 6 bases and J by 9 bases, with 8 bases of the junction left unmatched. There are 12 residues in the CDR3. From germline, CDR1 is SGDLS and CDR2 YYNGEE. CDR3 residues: CASTDDRDRYTF. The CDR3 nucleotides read TGTGCCAGCACCGACGACAGGGATCGCTACACCTTC.

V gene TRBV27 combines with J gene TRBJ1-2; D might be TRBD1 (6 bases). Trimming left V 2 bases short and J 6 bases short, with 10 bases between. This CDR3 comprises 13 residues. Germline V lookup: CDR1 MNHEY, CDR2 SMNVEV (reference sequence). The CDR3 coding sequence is TGTGCCAGCAGTTTAAGAGCAGGGGATGGCTACACCTTC. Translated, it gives CASSLRAGDGYTF.

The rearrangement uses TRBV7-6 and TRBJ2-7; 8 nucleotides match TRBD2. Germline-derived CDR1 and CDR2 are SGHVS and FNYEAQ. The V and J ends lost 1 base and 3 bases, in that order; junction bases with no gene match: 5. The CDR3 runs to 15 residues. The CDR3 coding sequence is TGTGCCAGCAGCTTAGGTACTAGCGGCGGCTACGAGCAGTACTTC. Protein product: CASSLGTSGGYEQYF.

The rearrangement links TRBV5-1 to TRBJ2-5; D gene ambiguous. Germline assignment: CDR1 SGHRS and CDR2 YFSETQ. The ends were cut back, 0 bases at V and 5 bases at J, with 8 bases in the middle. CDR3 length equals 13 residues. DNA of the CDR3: TGCGCCAGCAGCTTGGACGTAGCTGAGACCCAGTACTTC. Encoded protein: CASSLDVAETQYF.